Listed below are T cell receptor beta chains from one sample, sequenced in a study of T-cell memory formation after mild COVID-19. Each CDR3 protein is one row after TCRdb ran MiXCR on the 5' RACE reads. The top ten clones hold around a fifth of a sample with 300,000 or so distinct CDR3 sequences, less than 20% of them seen once. Material for sequencing was PBMCs or a T cell subset sorted from them (not recorded which). The receptors come from a man between 18 and 35 years old who had mild COVID-19 (a few samples of this study predate the infection). Cell type and time point are not known. Each CDR3 is given with its conserved first and last residue. Each record gives: V gene, J gene, clone size, D gene, CDR3 protein, CDR3 DNA. The D gene is left open where the match is weak. Clone size, where shown, is once, few, many, or a class for clones that have expanded.

V: TRBV12-3/TRBV12-4; J: TRBJ2-7; size: few; D: TRBD2; CDR3: CASRALAGGLPQCF; DNA: TGTGCCAGCAGGGCCCTAGCGGGGGGGCTGCCGCAGTGCTTC
V: TRBV9; J: TRBJ2-5; size: -; D: TRBD2; CDR3: CASSVAPAGQETQYF; DNA: TGTGCCAGCAGCGTAGCTCCAGCGGGACAAGAGACCCAGTACTTC
V: TRBV7-2; J: TRBJ1-2; size: -; D: -; CDR3: CASRLGGGGYTF; DNA: TGTGCCAGCAGACTCGGGGGGGGTGGCTACACCTTC
V: TRBV6-5; J: TRBJ1-4; size: few; D: TRBD1; CDR3: CASSLTGVSTNEKLFF; DNA: TGTGCCAGCAGCCTTACAGGGGTCTCAACTAATGAAAAACTGTTTTTT
V: TRBV6-2/TRBV6-3; J: TRBJ1-5; size: few; D: -; CDR3: CASSYAGGQPQHF; DNA: TGTGCCAGCAGTTACGCCGGGGGGCAGCCCCAGCATTTT
V: TRBV12-3/TRBV12-4; J: TRBJ2-1; size: -; D: TRBD2; CDR3: CASSLGGGEGNEQFF; DNA: TGTGCCAGCAGTCTCGGCGGGGGAGAGGGAAATGAGCAGTTCTTC
V: TRBV18; J: TRBJ2-3; size: few; D: -; CDR3: CASSPRTANTDTQYF; DNA: TGTGCCAGCTCACCACGGACAGCTAACACAGATACGCAGTATTTT
V: TRBV7-2; J: TRBJ1-6; size: -; D: TRBD1; CDR3: CASSIQGTPLHF; DNA: TGTGCCAGCAGCATACAGGGGACACCCCTCCACTTT
V: TRBV4-3; J: TRBJ2-1; size: few; D: -; CDR3: CASSQDAGSWVNNEQFF; DNA: TGCGCCAGCAGCCAAGATGCGGGGAGCTGGGTAAACAATGAGCAGTTCTTC
V: TRBV20-1; J: TRBJ2-2; size: -; D: -; CDR3: CSAVGLSSTGELFF; DNA: TGCAGTGCCGTAGGACTCTCGAGCACCGGGGAGCTGTTTTTT
V: TRBV5-1; J: TRBJ2-5; size: many; D: TRBD2; CDR3: CASSLELAEFQETQYF; DNA: TGCGCCAGCAGCTTGGAGCTAGCGGAATTCCAAGAGACCCAGTACTTC
V: TRBV5-1; J: TRBJ2-1; size: -; D: -; CDR3: CASSLAGNPSYNEQFF; DNA: TGCGCCAGCAGCTTGGCGGGCAACCCCTCCTACAATGAGCAGTTCTTC
V: TRBV6-5; J: TRBJ2-7; size: few; D: -; CDR3: CASSSGPEVNEQYF; DNA: TGTGCCAGCAGTTCGGGCCCGGAGGTGAACGAGCAGTACTTC
V: TRBV5-5; J: TRBJ2-3; size: few; D: TRBD1; CDR3: CASSLRDRTKDTQYF; DNA: TGTGCCAGCAGCTTGAGGGACAGGACCAAGGATACGCAGTATTTT
V: TRBV7-9; J: TRBJ1-6; size: -; D: -; CDR3: CASRGAGSLNSPLHF; DNA: TGTGCCAGCAGAGGAGCAGGGTCACTGAATTCACCCCTCCACTTT
V: TRBV20-1; J: TRBJ1-2; size: once; D: -; CDR3: CSARGAGLPLVYGYTF; DNA: TGCAGTGCTAGAGGGGCAGGACTCCCCCTCGTCTATGGCTACACCTTC
V: TRBV20-1; J: TRBJ2-2; size: -; D: -; CDR3: CSARGSGELFF; DNA: TGCAGTGCTAGGGGGTCCGGGGAGCTGTTTTTT
V: TRBV12-3/TRBV12-4; J: TRBJ1-2; size: -; D: -; CDR3: CATRRVGGYTF; DNA: TGTGCCACACGACGGGTAGGCGGCTACACCTTC
V: TRBV5-4; J: TRBJ2-5; size: few; D: -; CDR3: CASSPRGGPLQETQYF; DNA: TGTGCCAGCAGCCCCCGGGGAGGTCCCCTCCAAGAGACCCAGTACTTC
V: TRBV23-1; J: TRBJ1-6; size: few; D: -; CDR3: CAPKGSPLHF; DNA: TGCGCCCCAAAAGGATCACCCCTCCACTTT
V: TRBV6-5; J: TRBJ1-1; size: -; D: -; CDR3: CASGNRANTEALF; DNA: TGTGCCAGCGGAAACAGGGCTAACACTGAAGCTTTATTT
V: TRBV5-5; J: TRBJ2-3; size: -; D: TRBD2; CDR3: CASSPSGRDTDTQYF; DNA: TGTGCCAGCAGCCCCTCCGGGAGGGACACAGATACGCAGTATTTT
V: TRBV20-1; J: TRBJ2-5; size: many; D: -; CDR3: CSANTIRETQYF; DNA: TGCAGTGCAAATACAATACGGGAGACCCAGTACTTC
V: TRBV4-1; J: TRBJ2-1; size: few; D: TRBD2; CDR3: CASSPGAGGPNEQFF; DNA: TGCGCCAGCAGCCCTGGAGCGGGGGGCCCCAATGAGCAGTTCTTC
V: TRBV7-6; J: TRBJ1-6; size: many; D: -; CDR3: CASSLKSQGLRSYNSPLHF; DNA: TGTGCCAGCAGCTTAAAGTCGCAGGGGCTGAGGTCCTATAATTCACCCCTCCACTTT
V: TRBV7-9; J: TRBJ1-2; size: -; D: -; CDR3: CASSNYGYTF; DNA: TGTGCCAGCAGCAACTATGGCTACACCTTC
V: TRBV5-1; J: TRBJ2-7; size: -; D: TRBD1; CDR3: CASSDGTGGGEQYF; DNA: TGCGCCAGCAGCGACGGGACAGGGGGAGGCGAGCAGTACTTC
V: TRBV5-1; J: TRBJ1-1; size: -; D: -; CDR3: CASSFNRADTEAFF; DNA: TGCGCCAGCAGCTTTAACAGGGCCGACACTGAAGCTTTCTTT
V: TRBV5-4; J: TRBJ2-3; size: few; D: TRBD1; CDR3: CASSLVDRGTDTQYF; DNA: TGTGCCAGCAGCTTGGTGGACAGGGGAACAGATACGCAGTATTTT
V: TRBV6-2/TRBV6-3; J: TRBJ2-1; size: few; D: TRBD1; CDR3: CASSDGQGMREQFF; DNA: TGTGCCAGCAGTGACGGACAGGGAATGAGGGAGCAGTTCTTC
V: TRBV29-1; J: TRBJ2-2; size: few; D: -; CDR3: CSVDNTNTGELFF; DNA: TGCAGCGTTGATAACACCAACACCGGGGAGCTGTTTTTT
V: TRBV7-8; J: TRBJ1-2; size: -; D: -; CDR3: CASSLMYNGGYTF; DNA: TGTGCCAGCAGCTTAATGTACAACGGGGGCTACACCTTC
V: TRBV5-1; J: TRBJ2-3; size: -; D: TRBD2; CDR3: CASSLPSGENTDTQYF; DNA: TGCGCCAGCAGCTTGCCTAGCGGGGAGAACACAGATACGCAGTATTTT
V: TRBV10-3; J: TRBJ2-7; size: many; D: -; CDR3: CAISDLTTGKMGSYEQYF; DNA: TGTGCCATCAGTGATCTTACCACAGGGAAGATGGGCTCCTACGAGCAGTACTTC
V: TRBV11-1; J: TRBJ2-2; size: few; D: TRBD2; CDR3: CASSLAGDNTGELFF; DNA: TGTGCCAGCAGCCTAGCGGGGGATAACACCGGGGAGCTGTTTTTT
V: TRBV7-8; J: TRBJ2-7; size: -; D: TRBD2; CDR3: CASSLEERGGLYEQYF; DNA: TGTGCCAGCAGCTTAGAGGAGCGGGGGGGCCTGTACGAGCAGTACTTC
V: TRBV7-9; J: TRBJ2-7; size: few; D: TRBD1; CDR3: CASSFTGVVDEQYF; DNA: TGTGCCAGCAGCTTTACAGGGGTAGTCGACGAGCAGTACTTC
V: TRBV4-1; J: TRBJ2-3; size: few; D: -; CDR3: CASSLPMGGHDTQYF; DNA: TGCGCCAGCAGCCTCCCCATGGGGGGCCATGATACGCAGTATTTT
V: TRBV25-1; J: TRBJ2-2; size: -; D: -; CDR3: CASSEYEAGRGPGELFF; DNA: TGTGCCAGCAGTGAATATGAGGCGGGGCGCGGGCCCGGGGAGCTGTTTTTT
V: TRBV29-1; J: TRBJ1-4; size: few; D: -; CDR3: CSGGRPNEKLFF; DNA: TGCAGCGGCGGGAGACCTAATGAAAAACTGTTTTTT